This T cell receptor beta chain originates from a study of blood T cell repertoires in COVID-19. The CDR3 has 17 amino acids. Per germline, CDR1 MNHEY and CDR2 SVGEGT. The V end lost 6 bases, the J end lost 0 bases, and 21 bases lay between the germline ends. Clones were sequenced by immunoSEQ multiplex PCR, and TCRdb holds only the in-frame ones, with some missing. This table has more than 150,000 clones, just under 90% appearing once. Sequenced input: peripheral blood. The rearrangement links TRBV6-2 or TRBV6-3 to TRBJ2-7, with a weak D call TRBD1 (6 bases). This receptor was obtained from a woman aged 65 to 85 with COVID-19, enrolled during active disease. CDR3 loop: CASSRRTDAGVSYEQYF. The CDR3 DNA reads TGTGCCAGCAGCCGTCGGACAGACGCCGGGGTCTCCTACGAGCAGTACTTC.